This record looks at one T cell receptor (beta chain) sequence and its context. It has no known antigen specificity. The input lacks base qualities; no much larger clone sits a single base away. Libraries were constructed by the immunoSEQ multiplex PCR assay. DNA from the cultured and isolated CD4+ T cells underwent TCR beta CDR3 sequencing. The authors' pipeline ran thus. Non-productive TCR sequences were removed and reads were trimmed to the CDR3 region, keeping CDR3s of at least 7 amino acids. Antigen-specific clonotypes were identified using the MANAFEST web app by comparison of expansion in peptide wells against reference cultures. To be called positive, a clone needed expansion at FDR<0.05 compared with the reference and with all other wells, an odds ratio greater than 5, and a frequency greater than 0.1% in two replicate wells. A clonotype was called cross-reactive if it was significantly expanded both in SARS-CoV-2 spike wells and in at least one common cold coronavirus spike condition. Using the stringdist R package, CDR3 similarity was measured by Levenshtein distance, and unrooted trees were constructed with ape in R 3.6.1. TCRdb took this table from immuneACCESS and kept in-frame rearrangements with V and J called. Such tables lack part of the clones; where checked against another copy, unresolved V genes explain under half of the gap, and the rest is unexplained. That table gives V, J and clone size, and the DNA gave D and trimming. The sample data list under 40,000 clones, and 73% of these were observed just once. Of the sample, around 30% is held by the ten largest clones.

These data originate in a study of vaccination effects on CD4 cells after COVID-19 (dated by TCRdb to the early 2020s). Regarding the complete study: Two doses of either the BNT162b2 or the mRNA-1273 mRNA SARS-CoV-2 vaccine were administered to participants. SARS-CoV-2 spike-specific CD4+ TCR repertoires from before and after mRNA vaccination were compared in COVID-19 convalescent patients and in infection-naive vaccine recipients. The full study included 10 to 11 COVID-19 convalescent patients and several SARS-CoV-2-naive healthy vaccine recipients. The Oncomine TCR Beta short-read assay on an Illumina iSeq 100 was used to sequence cultures from other donors in the study.

Inclusive of the bounding cysteine and phenylalanine, the CDR3 is 15 residues long. Only the CDR3 region is kept as DNA, spanning 45 bases read in frame from base 1. CDR1 is given as MNHEY and CDR2 as SVGAGI, both from the germline V gene. Trimming leaves V shorter by 6 bases and J shorter by 0 bases, with the junction holding 6 bases beyond the gene matches. In the ViraFEST assay, PBMC were stimulated with viral peptide pools, and antigen-specific CD4+ T cell clonotypes were then identified by expansion using TCR sequencing. After 10 days of culture, CD4+ T cells were isolated with the EasySep CD4+ T cell isolation kit. Healthy vaccine recipients had no prior SARS-CoV-2 infection, confirmed by negative nucleocapsid antibodies before and after vaccination. Roughly 2.1 million PBMC per well were cultured in IMDM with 5% human AB serum, 10 IU/ml IL-2 and gentamicin, plus 10 ug/ml peptides. Half of the culture medium was replaced with fresh IL-2-containing medium on days 3 and 7. Unless noted otherwise, every peptide stimulation condition was grown in triplicate wells. PBMC were separated from whole blood using Ficoll-Paque Plus gradient centrifugation and were then either cryopreserved at -140C or used fresh. The overlapping peptide pools covered the spike proteins of SARS-CoV-2 as well as those of the common cold coronaviruses HCoV-NL63, HCoV-OC43 and HCoV-229E. The QIAamp micro DNA kit was used to extract genomic DNA from the cultured CD4+ T cells.

General study outcomes and caveats: Clones induced by infection and clones induced by vaccination both contracted markedly at late timepoints after vaccination, which fits with T cell responses waning over time. The study was limited by a small number of convalescent patients and lacked early post-infection timepoints. Among healthy vaccine recipients, nearly all vaccine-induced clones were SARS-CoV-2 mono-reactive, and only 1 of 255 was cross-reactive with common cold coronaviruses.

This TCR was recovered from a human donor who received a COVID-19 vaccine. The material was CD4+ T cells from PBMCs cultured with HCoV-OC43 spike peptides, obtained before COVID-19 vaccination. Sample cell subset or site, as interpreted from the label and publication: HCoV-OC43 spike overlapping peptide pool stimulation. The rearrangement joined TRBV6-5 to TRBJ1-2; 8 bases in the junction line up with TRBD1. The CDR3 reads CASSTRQGTNYGYTF. The DNA is as follows: TGTGCCAGCAGCACTCGACAGGGGACTAACTATGGCTACACCTTC.